Following are 28 T cell receptor beta chains from one sample sequenced in a study of shared clonotypes between healthy human individuals. Sequencing used immunoSEQ multiplex PCR; TCRdb keeps in-frame clones, though not all of them. Among about 2.3 million clones listed, 80% to 95% were seen once. The specimen was naive CD4+ T cells from PBMCs. The subset here: CD45RA+ positively selected. All receptors come from a man younger than 30 in good health. Some clones in this sample may be carry-over from other donors' samples.

This chain joins TRBV9 and TRBJ2-7; TRBD2 agrees at 9 bases. This CDR3 region has 15 residues. With 4 bases clipped from V and 6 bases from J, the junction kept 11 bases outside the gene matches. Germline lookup yields CDR1 SGDLS and CDR2 YYNGEE. The CDR3 protein is CASSPMREGMGEQYF. CDR3 nucleotides: TGTGCCAGCAGCCCCATGCGGGAGGGCATGGGCGAGCAGTACTTC.

V gene TRBV9 combines with J gene TRBJ1-3, with D hard to call. In germline, CDR1 is SGDLS, CDR2 YYNGEE. This CDR3 is 16 amino acids long. Trimming stripped 0 bases from V and 0 bases from J, with 10 bases between. CDR3 DNA sequence: TGTGCCAGCAGCGTAGACGACTTAATCTCTGGAAACACCATATATTTT. Protein sequence: CASSVDDLISGNTIYF.

For this clone: Other DNA sequences in this sample translate to the same CDR3. V and J are TRBV5-6 and TRBJ2-1, with 9 bases fitting TRBD2. Germline-derived CDR1 and CDR2 are SGHDT and YYEEEE. V lost 0 bases and J lost 5; bases outside the gene matches: 0. This CDR3 spans 14 amino acids. The CDR3: CASSLGLADNEQFF. DNA of the CDR3: TGTGCCAGCAGCTTGGGACTAGCGGACAATGAGCAGTTCTTC.

This chain uses TRBV7-3 with TRBJ1-1, with a weak D call TRBD1 (6 bases). The V end was cut by 5 bases, the J end by 0 bases, with 13 bases between. Germline V gene sequence: CDR1 SGHTA, CDR2 FQGTGA. The CDR3 has 15 residues. The CDR3 region has the DNA TGTGCCAGCAGCCCGAGGGGGGCTATGAACACTGAAGCTTTCTTT. This translates into CASSPRGAMNTEAFF. The whole variable domain, remainder taken from reference TRBV7-3 and TRBJ1-1, is GAGVSQTPSNKVTEKGKYVELRCDPISGHTALYWYRQSLGQGPEFLIYFQGTGAADDSGLPNDRFFAVRPEGSVSTLKIQRTERGDSAVYLCASSPRGAMNTEAFFGQGTRLTVV.

This clone was detected a few times. V and J are TRBV18 and TRBJ1-1, with unresolved D. The CDR3 is 15 residues long. In germline, CDR1 is KGHSH, CDR2 LQKENI. Trimming took off 2 bases at V and 1 base at J, with 11 bases between the two ends. The CDR3 nucleotides read TGTGCCAGCTCACCAGTTCCGGGAACGAACACTGAAGCTTTCTTT. It yields the protein CASSPVPGTNTEAFF.

The gene calls are TRBV15 and TRBJ1-4; maybe TRBD1 (5 bases). This CDR3 spans 14 amino acids. Looked up from germline, CDR1 is LNHNV and CDR2 is YYDKDF (reference sequence). V lost 1 base, J lost 8 bases, and 11 bases lay in between. The CDR3 nucleotides are TGTGCCACCAGCAGAGGGCAGGGAAGGGAAAAACTGTTTTTT. This translates into CATSRGQGREKLFF.

This sequence joins TRBV27 and TRBJ1-2; the match to TRBD1 covers 9 bases. The trim removed 5 bases at V and 4 bases at J, leaving 8 bases unmatched. This CDR3 region has 15 residues. The germline V gene encodes CDR1 MNHEY and CDR2 SMNVEV (reference sequence). Here the CDR3 reads CASSPYRGRSYGYTF. Here the CDR3 DNA reads TGTGCCAGCAGTCCATACAGGGGGCGAAGCTATGGCTACACCTTC.

This clone was observed a single time. This sample includes further DNA sequences coding for the same CDR3. This chain links TRBV18 with TRBJ1-5; possible D gene TRBD1, 6 bases. The germline V gene encodes CDR1 KGHSH and CDR2 LQKENI. The V end lost 3 bases, the J end lost 9 bases, and 9 bases lay between the germline ends. This CDR3 is built from 12 residues. The CDR3 sequence is CASSPPQGPQHF. CDR3 bases: TGTGCCAGCTCACCGCCACAGGGGCCCCAGCATTTT.

The chain recombines TRBV7-3 with TRBJ2-3; a possible D gene is TRBD2 (6 bases). Between the trimmed V and J ends, which lost 4 bases and 7 bases, there was a span of 18 bases. The CDR3 spans 15 residues. Germline CDR1 reads SGHTA; CDR2 reads FQGTGA. CDR3 bases: TGTGCCAGCAGCTCCCTGCCCGGGAGAGTGCATACGCAGTATTTT. As protein: CASSSLPGRVHTQYF.

The gene calls are TRBV7-2 and TRBJ1-1; possibly TRBD1 for D (6 bases). Germline CDR1 is SGHTA and CDR2 is FQGNSA. Trimming removed 5 bases from V and 3 bases from J, with 16 bases in between. The CDR3 spans 15 residues. In nucleotides, the CDR3 is TGTGCCAGCAGCCTCTACAGGGTCTATGACACTGAAGCTTTCTTT. Translation: CASSLYRVYDTEAFF.

This clone was recorded only once. In the same sample, other DNA sequences code for this CDR3. The chain is built from TRBV5-1 and TRBJ1-1; D remains unclear. The length of the CDR3 is 13 residues. From germline, CDR1 is SGHRS and CDR2 YFSETQ. Trimming shortened V by 4 bases and J by 0 bases, and 7 bases separated the two germline ends. The CDR3 here is CASSNDMNTEAFF. The CDR3 DNA sequence: TGCGCCAGCAGCAACGATATGAACACTGAAGCTTTCTTT.

Of note for this clone: This specimen includes other DNA sequences encoding the same CDR3. This chain links TRBV9 with TRBJ2-5; no clear D gene. V was pared by 0 bases and J by 2 bases, with 8 bases between. The CDR3 runs 14 residues. CDR1 and CDR2 (germline): SGDLS, YYNGEE. CDR3 DNA: TGTGCCAGCAGCGTAGATGCTAGGCAAGAGACCCAGTACTTC. As protein: CASSVDARQETQYF. Full variable domain (rest looked up from reference TRBV9 and TRBJ2-5): DSGVTQTPKHLITATGQRVTLRCSPRSGDLSVYWYQQSLDQGLQFLIQYYNGEERAKGNILERFSAQQFPDLHSELNLSSLELGDSALYFCASSVDARQETQYFGPGTRLLVL.

This rearrangement joins TRBV11-2 to TRBJ1-4; D is possibly TRBD1 (6 bases). Trimming cost V 5 bases and J 7 bases, with 14 bases left between them. The germline V gene encodes CDR1 SGHAT and CDR2 FQNNGV. The CDR3 is made up of 14 amino acids. CDR3 sequence: CASSHGQKGEKLFF. In DNA form, the CDR3 reads TGTGCCAGCAGCCATGGACAGAAGGGTGAAAAACTGTTTTTT.

V gene TRBV27 combines with J gene TRBJ2-1; D is possibly TRBD2 (5 bases). Germline CDR1 reads MNHEY; CDR2 reads SMNVEV (reference sequence). Trimming took off 5 bases at V and 8 bases at J, with 13 bases between the two ends. CDR3 length: 13 amino acids. Written as DNA, the CDR3 is TGTGCCAGCAGTGGGCAACTAGAGGATGAGCAGTTCTTC. This translates into CASSGQLEDEQFF.

V is TRBV19 and J is TRBJ1-5; D gene ambiguous. CDR3 length equals 16 residues. The V end lost 9 bases, the J end lost 5 bases, and 23 bases lay between the germline ends. Germline values: CDR1 LNHDA, CDR2 SQIVND (reference sequence). The CDR3 coding sequence is TGTGCCAGCAAAGGTGTAGGCAATGCGGGCCATCAGCCCCAGCATTTT. The encoded protein is CASKGVGNAGHQPQHF.

The J gene is TRBJ2-5, the V gene TRBV5-1, with 10 bases lining up with TRBD2. The CDR3 runs 16 residues. Trimming cost V 1 base and J 4 bases; bases outside gene matches: 7. The germline V gene has CDR1 SGHRS and CDR2 YFSETQ. The CDR3 coding sequence is TGCGCCAGCAGCTTGATGGCTAGCGGGAGCCTAGAGACCCAGTACTTC. It codes for CASSLMASGSLETQYF.

The genes are TRBV5-4 and TRBJ2-7; D is unclear. The CDR3 runs 14 residues. The germline V and J ends were trimmed by 4 bases and 7 bases, with 18 bases remaining between them. Germline CDR1 and CDR2: SGHNT and YYREEE (reference sequence). In DNA, the CDR3 is TGTGCCAGCAGCCCCGAGGTGTTTCTGGGTGAGCAGTACTTC. This gives the protein CASSPEVFLGEQYF.

The gene calls are TRBV2 and TRBJ2-7, with 7 bases fitting TRBD1. The length of the CDR3 is 18 residues. Per the germline V gene, CDR1 is SNHLY and CDR2 is FYNNEI. The trim removed 9 bases at V and 3 bases at J, leaving 23 bases unmatched. The CDR3 reads CARSIITGDRVGDYEQYF. In DNA, the CDR3 is TGTGCCAGGTCAATAATTACAGGGGACAGAGTCGGGGACTACGAGCAGTACTTC.

The chain couples TRBV28 to TRBJ2-2; D remains unclear. CDR1 and CDR2 (germline): MDHEN, SYDVKM. The CDR3 sequence is 12 residues long. The germline V and J ends were trimmed by 7 bases and 5 bases, with 8 bases remaining between them. The CDR3 loop is CASNQMTGELFF. In DNA, the CDR3 is TGTGCCAGCAATCAGATGACCGGGGAGCTGTTTTTT.

The rearrangement uses TRBV5-1 and TRBJ2-1; TRBD1 agrees at 7 bases. CDR1 is SGHRS and CDR2 is YFSETQ in the germline V gene. The CDR3 is made up of 13 amino acids. Unmatched junction bases numbered 3, after V lost 0 bases and J lost 9 bases. In DNA, the CDR3 is TGCGCCAGCAGCTTGGCTGGGACAGCTGAGCAGTTCTTC. Translation: CASSLAGTAEQFF.

The J gene is TRBJ2-4, the V gene TRBV5-6; D call uncertain. The V end was cut by 2 bases, the J end by 1 base, with 10 bases between. CDR3 size: 15 residues. Germline assignment: CDR1 SGHDT and CDR2 YYEEEE. The CDR3: CASSFRSGAKNIQYF. The DNA for the CDR3 is TGTGCCAGCAGCTTCAGATCTGGGGCCAAAAACATTCAGTACTTC.

The J gene is TRBJ2-7, the V gene TRBV2; 16 bases agree with TRBD2. Germline V lookup: CDR1 SNHLY, CDR2 FYNNEI. The CDR3 covers 15 residues. Unmatched junction bases numbered 12, after V lost 10 bases and J lost 9 bases. CDR3 in amino acids: CAKGTGGLAGGPQYF. CDR3 DNA: TGTGCCAAAGGGACAGGGGGACTAGCGGGAGGGCCGCAGTACTTC.

The chain employs TRBV27 and TRBJ2-1; perhaps TRBD1 as D (6 bases). Germline V gene sequence: CDR1 MNHEY, CDR2 SMNVEV (reference sequence). The length of the CDR3 is 14 residues. V was pared by 8 bases and J by 5 bases, with 16 bases between. The CDR3 coding sequence is TGTGCCAGCGGGACCCATGGACAGAACAATGAGCAGTTCTTC. This encodes CASGTHGQNNEQFF.

This chain joins TRBV9 and TRBJ2-2; D is uncertain. The length of the CDR3 is 13 residues. V was pared by 7 bases and J by 2 bases, with 9 bases between. CDR1 and CDR2 from the germline V gene are SGDLS and YYNGEE. The CDR3 nucleotides are TGTGCCAGCGCCGGGCCTAACACCGGGGAGCTGTTTTTT. It is translated as CASAGPNTGELFF. Full variable domain (remainder filled in from reference TRBV9 and TRBJ2-2): DSGVTQTPKHLITATGQRVTLRCSPRSGDLSVYWYQQSLDQGLQFLIQYYNGEERAKGNILERFSAQQFPDLHSELNLSSLELGDSALYFCASAGPNTGELFFGEGSRLTVL.

This clone was observed a few times. The V call is TRBV5-4, the J call TRBJ2-3, with a possible D match to TRBD2 (6 bases). Germline V gene data show CDR1 as SGHNT and CDR2 as YYREEE (reference sequence). The CDR3 spans 14 residues. Trimming removed 2 bases from V and 4 bases from J, with 11 bases in between. The CDR3 here is CASSFFGSSDTQYF. The CDR3 DNA reads TGTGCCAGCAGCTTCTTCGGGAGCTCAGATACGCAGTATTTT.

The J gene is TRBJ2-1, the V gene TRBV5-1; D uncertain. This CDR3 contains 12 residues. Per germline, CDR1 SGHRS and CDR2 YFSETQ. Trimming took off 1 base at V and 8 bases at J, with 7 bases between the two ends. The CDR3 nucleotides read TGCGCCAGCAGCTTGATTTCTCATGAGCAGTTCTTC. Translating it yields CASSLISHEQFF.

The genes are TRBV2 and TRBJ2-3; tentatively, D is TRBD2 (7 bases). Trimming shortened V by 7 bases and J by 3 bases, and 17 bases separated the two germline ends. Per germline, CDR1 SNHLY and CDR2 FYNNEI. The CDR3 sequence is 15 residues long. CDR3 DNA sequence: TGTGCCAGCAATGGGCGGGGGCCCCCGACAGATACGCAGTATTTT. This codes for CASNGRGPPTDTQYF.

There are a few counts of this clone. The gene calls are TRBV6-6 and TRBJ1-2, with D unresolved. The germline V gene encodes CDR1 MNHNY and CDR2 SVGAGI (reference sequence). Trimming left V 2 bases short and J 1 base short, with 8 bases between. The CDR3 is 14 residues long. The CDR3 nucleotides read TGTGCCAGCAGTTACCCGCAGATTAACTATGGCTACACCTTC. This translates into CASSYPQINYGYTF.